This T cell receptor (beta chain) comes out of a study of T cells in Graves' hyperthyroidism and ophthalmopathy. Reasons for excluding patients were uncontrolled infection, other autoimmune disease, pregnancy or lactation. Used for diagnoses were clinical symptoms, serum thyroxine and TRAb, thyroid ultrasound and orbital computed tomography. This CDR3 is built from 16 residues. V was pared by 6 bases and J by 1 base, with 16 bases between. Germline CDR1 and CDR2: SGHNT and YYREEE (reference sequence). RNA transcripts were the template for amplifying TCR beta CDR3 regions. Carried out on the TCR CDR3, a first-round RT-PCR used the HTBI primer set. TCRdb passed the multiplex PCR reads through MiXCR, listing each CDR3 protein once. The sample lists 300,000 to 450,000 distinct CDR3 sequences, roughly 15% seen once, with 34% in the top ten. Study results and limitations: A model of 13 V-J features distinguished ophthalmopathy from stable hyperthyroidism. The model anticipated ophthalmopathy a median around six months pre-onset.

Worth noting for this clonotype: What it recognizes is unknown.

The receptor was derived from a woman aged 30 to 39 with Graves' hyperthyroidism that later progressed to Graves' ophthalmopathy. What was sequenced was blood. This chain connects TRBV5-4 to TRBJ1-4, with no clear D. The CDR3 spells CASKSGSSGTNEKLFF. The CDR3 DNA sequence: TGTGCCAGCAAGTCGGGTTCCTCAGGAACTAATGAAAAACTGTTTTTT.